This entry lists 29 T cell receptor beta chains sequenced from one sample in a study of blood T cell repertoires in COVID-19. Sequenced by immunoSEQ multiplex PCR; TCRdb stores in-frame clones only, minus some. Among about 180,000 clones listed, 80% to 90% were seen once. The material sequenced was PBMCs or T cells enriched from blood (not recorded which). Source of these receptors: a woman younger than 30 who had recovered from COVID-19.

The CDR3 sequence: CASSLNRGNTEAFF. CDR3 DNA sequence: TGCGCCAGCAGCTTGAATAGGGGGAACACTGAAGCTTTCTTT. The rearrangement links TRBV5-1 to TRBJ1-1; a weak D match, TRBD1 (5 bases). Per the germline V gene, CDR1 is SGHRS and CDR2 is YFSETQ. Trimming pared 1 base from V and 1 base from J, leaving 8 bases between. The CDR3 runs 14 residues.

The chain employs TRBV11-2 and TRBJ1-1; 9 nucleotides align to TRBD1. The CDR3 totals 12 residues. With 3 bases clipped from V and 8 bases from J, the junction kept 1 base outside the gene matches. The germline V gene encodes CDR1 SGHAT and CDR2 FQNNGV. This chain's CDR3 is CASSLGQGEAFF. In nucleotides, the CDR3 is TGTGCCAGCAGCTTGGGACAGGGCGAAGCTTTCTTT.

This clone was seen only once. The CDR3: CASSLEFRHGQGEETQYF. The CDR3 nucleotides are TGTGCCAGCAGCTTGGAATTCCGACACGGCCAGGGGGAAGAGACCCAGTACTTC. V gene TRBV5-5 combines with J gene TRBJ2-5; 7 positions match TRBD1. Germline loops: CDR1 SGHKS, CDR2 YYEKEE (reference sequence). After removal of 0 bases from V and 3 bases from J, the junction contained 14 bases not matched to a gene. The CDR3 is 18 amino acids.

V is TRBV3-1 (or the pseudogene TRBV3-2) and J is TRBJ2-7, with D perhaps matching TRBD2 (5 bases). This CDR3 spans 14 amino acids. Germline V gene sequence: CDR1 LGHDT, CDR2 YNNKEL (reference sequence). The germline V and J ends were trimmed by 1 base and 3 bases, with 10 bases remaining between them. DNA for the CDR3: TGTGCCAGCAGCCAAGCCGGAGAGGGCTACGAGCAGTACTTC. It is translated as CASSQAGEGYEQYF.

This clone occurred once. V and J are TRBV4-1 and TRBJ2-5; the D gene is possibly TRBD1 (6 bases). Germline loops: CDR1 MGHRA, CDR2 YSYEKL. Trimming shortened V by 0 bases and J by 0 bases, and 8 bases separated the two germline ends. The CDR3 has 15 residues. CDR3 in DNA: TGCGCCAGCAGCCAAGACGGGACATACCAAGAGACCCAGTACTTC. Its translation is CASSQDGTYQETQYF.

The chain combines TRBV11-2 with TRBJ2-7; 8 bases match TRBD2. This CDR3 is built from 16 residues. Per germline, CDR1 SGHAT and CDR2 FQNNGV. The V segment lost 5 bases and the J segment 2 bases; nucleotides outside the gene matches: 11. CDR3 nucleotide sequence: TGTGCCAGCAGCCCAGGGGTTAGCGGGGCCCCCTACGAGCAGTACTTC. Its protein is CASSPGVSGAPYEQYF. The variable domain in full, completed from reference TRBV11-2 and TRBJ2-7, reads EAGVAQSPRYKIIEKRQSVAFWCNPISGHATLYWYQQILGQGPKLLIQFQNNGVVDDSQLPKDRFSAERLKGVDSTLKIQPAKLEDSAVYLCASSPGVSGAPYEQYFGPGTRLTVT.

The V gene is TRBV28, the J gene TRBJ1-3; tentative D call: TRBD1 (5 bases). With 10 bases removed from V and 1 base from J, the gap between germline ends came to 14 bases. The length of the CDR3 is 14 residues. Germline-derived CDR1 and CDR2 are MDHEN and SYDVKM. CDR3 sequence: CATRRGGSGNTIYF. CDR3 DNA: TGTGCCACCCGGAGGGGCGGGTCTGGAAACACCATATATTTT.

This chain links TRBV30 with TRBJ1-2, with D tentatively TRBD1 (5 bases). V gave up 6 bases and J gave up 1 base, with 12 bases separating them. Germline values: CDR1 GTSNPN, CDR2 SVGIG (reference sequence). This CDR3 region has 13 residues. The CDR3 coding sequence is TGTGCCTGCTCGCAGGGATTTAACTATGGCTACACCTTC. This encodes CACSQGFNYGYTF.

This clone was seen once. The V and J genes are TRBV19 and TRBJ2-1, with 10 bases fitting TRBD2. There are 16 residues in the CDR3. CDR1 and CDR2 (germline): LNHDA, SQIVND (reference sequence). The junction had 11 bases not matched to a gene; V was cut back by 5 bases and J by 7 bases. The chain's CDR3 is CASSLQGLALGNEQFF. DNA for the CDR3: TGTGCCAGTAGTCTGCAGGGACTAGCGCTGGGGAATGAGCAGTTCTTC.

The DNA for the CDR3 is TGCAGCGTTGAAAGGACAGGCGATGGCTACACCTTC. Translated: CSVERTGDGYTF. V usage is TRBV29-1 and J usage is TRBJ1-2, with TRBD1 matching over 7 bases. The CDR3 is made up of 12 amino acids. The V and J ends lost 2 bases and 6 bases, in that order; junction bases with no gene match: 3. Germline CDR1 and CDR2: SQVTM and ANQGSEA.

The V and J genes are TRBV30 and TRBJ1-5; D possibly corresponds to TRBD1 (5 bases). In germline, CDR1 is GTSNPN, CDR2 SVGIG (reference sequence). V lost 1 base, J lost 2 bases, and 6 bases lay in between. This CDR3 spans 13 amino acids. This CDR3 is CAWSGGRNQPQHF. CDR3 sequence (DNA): TGTGCCTGGAGTGGGGGCCGCAATCAGCCCCAGCATTTT.

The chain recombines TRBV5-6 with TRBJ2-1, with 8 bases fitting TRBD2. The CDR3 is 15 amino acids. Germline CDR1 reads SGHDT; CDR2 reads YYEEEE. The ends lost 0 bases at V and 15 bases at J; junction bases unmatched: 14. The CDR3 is CASSLDSGRNGVGFF. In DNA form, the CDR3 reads TGTGCCAGCAGCTTGGACAGCGGGAGAAATGGAGTGGGGTTCTTC.

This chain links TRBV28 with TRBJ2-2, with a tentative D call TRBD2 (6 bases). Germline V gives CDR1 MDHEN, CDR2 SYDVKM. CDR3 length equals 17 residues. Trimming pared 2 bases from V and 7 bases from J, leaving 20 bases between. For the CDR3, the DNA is TGTGCCAGCAGTTTAGGAGTGGGAGGTGACTTGAACGGGGAGCTGTTTTTT. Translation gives CASSLGVGGDLNGELFF.

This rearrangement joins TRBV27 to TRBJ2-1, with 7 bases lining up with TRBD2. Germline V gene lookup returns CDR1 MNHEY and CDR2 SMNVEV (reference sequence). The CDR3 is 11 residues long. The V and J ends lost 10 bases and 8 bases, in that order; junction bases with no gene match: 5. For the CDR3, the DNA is TGTGCCACCGGGGGGTGGGATGAGCAGTTCTTC. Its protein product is CATGGWDEQFF.

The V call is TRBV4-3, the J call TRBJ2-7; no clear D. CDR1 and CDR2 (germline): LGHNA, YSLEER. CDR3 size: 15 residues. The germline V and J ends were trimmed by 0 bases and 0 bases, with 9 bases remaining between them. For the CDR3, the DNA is TGCGCCAGCAGCCAAGAAATGTACAACTCCTACGAGCAGTACTTC. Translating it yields CASSQEMYNSYEQYF.

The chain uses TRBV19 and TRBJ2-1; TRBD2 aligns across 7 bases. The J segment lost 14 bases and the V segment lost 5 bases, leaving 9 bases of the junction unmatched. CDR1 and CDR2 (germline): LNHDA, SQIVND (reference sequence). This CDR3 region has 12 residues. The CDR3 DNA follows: TGTGCCAGTAGTCCGACGGGAGGCCCGGAGTTCTTC. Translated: CASSPTGGPEFF.

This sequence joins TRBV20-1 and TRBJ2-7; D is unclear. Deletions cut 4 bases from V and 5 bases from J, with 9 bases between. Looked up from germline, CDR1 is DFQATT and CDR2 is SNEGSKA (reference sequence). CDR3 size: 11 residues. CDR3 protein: CSATISDEQYF. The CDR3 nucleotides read TGCAGTGCTACAATTTCAGACGAGCAGTACTTC.

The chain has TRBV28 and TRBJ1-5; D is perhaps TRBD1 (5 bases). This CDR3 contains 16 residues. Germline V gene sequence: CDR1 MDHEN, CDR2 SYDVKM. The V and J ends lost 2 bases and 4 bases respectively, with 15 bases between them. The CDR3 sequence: CASSLNQGLSNQPQHF. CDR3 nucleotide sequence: TGTGCCAGCAGTTTAAACCAGGGACTGTCAAATCAGCCCCAGCATTTT.

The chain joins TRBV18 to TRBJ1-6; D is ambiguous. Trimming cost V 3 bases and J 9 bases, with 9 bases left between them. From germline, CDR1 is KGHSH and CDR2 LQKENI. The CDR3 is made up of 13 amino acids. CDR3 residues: CASSPNPGSPLHF. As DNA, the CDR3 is TGTGCCAGCTCACCTAACCCCGGTTCACCCCTCCACTTT.

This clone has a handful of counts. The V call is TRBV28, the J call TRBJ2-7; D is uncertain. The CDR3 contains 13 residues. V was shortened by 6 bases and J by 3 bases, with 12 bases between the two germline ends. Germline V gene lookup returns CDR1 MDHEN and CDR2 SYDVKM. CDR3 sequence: CASSLVISYEQYF. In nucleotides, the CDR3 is TGTGCCAGCAGCCTAGTGATAAGCTACGAGCAGTACTTC.

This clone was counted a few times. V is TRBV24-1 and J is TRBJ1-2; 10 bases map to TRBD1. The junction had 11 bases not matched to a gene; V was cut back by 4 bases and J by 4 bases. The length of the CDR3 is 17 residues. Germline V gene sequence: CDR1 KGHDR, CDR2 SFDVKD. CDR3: CATSDRGTGERSYGYTF. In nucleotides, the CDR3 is TGTGCCACCAGTGACCGCGGGACAGGGGAGAGATCCTATGGCTACACCTTC.

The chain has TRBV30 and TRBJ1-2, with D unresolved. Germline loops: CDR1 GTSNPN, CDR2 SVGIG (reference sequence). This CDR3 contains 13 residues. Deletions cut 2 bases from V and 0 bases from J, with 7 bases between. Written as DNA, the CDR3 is TGTGCCTGGAGTACGGGAGCTAACTATGGCTACACCTTC. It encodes CAWSTGANYGYTF.

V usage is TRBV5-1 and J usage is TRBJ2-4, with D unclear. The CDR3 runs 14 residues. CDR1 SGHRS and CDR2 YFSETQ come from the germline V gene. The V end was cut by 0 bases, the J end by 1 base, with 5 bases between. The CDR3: CASSLDSAKNIQYF. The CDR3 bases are TGCGCCAGCAGCTTGGACTCGGCCAAAAACATTCAGTACTTC.

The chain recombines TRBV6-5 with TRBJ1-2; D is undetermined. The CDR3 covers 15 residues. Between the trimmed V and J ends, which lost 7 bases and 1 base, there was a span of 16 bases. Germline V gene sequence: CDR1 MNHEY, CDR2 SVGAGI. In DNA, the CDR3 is TGTGCCAGCACATTCCAGCGGGATATTAACTATGGCTACACCTTC. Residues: CASTFQRDINYGYTF.

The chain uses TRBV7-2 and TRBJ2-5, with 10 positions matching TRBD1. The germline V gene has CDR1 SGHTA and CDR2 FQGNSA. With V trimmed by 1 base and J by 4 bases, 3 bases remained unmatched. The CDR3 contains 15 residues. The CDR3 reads CASSLEGQGTETQYF. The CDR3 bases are TGTGCCAGCAGCTTAGAGGGACAGGGGACAGAGACCCAGTACTTC.

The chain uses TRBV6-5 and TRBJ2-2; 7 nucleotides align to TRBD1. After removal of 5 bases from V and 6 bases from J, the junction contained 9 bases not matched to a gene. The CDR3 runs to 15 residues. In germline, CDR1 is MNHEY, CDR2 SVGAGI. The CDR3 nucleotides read TGTGCCAGCAGTATGACAGGGATTAATTCCGGGGAGCTGTTTTTT. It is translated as CASSMTGINSGELFF.

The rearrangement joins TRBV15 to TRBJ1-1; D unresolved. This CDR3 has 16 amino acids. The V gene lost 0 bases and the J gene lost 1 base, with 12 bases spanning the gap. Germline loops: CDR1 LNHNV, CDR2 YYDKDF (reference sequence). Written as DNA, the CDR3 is TGTGCCACCAGCAGAGATGCTGTGCGGCCGAACACTGAAGCTTTCTTT. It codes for CATSRDAVRPNTEAFF.

The CDR3 here is CASSFQNQPQHF. For the CDR3, the DNA is TGTGCCAGCAGTTTCCAAAATCAGCCCCAGCATTTT. The chain joins TRBV6-2 or TRBV6-3 to TRBJ1-5, with unresolved D. In germline, CDR1 is MNHEY, CDR2 SVGEGT. This CDR3 contains 12 residues. V lost 4 bases and J 4 bases, leaving 5 bases between the germline ends.

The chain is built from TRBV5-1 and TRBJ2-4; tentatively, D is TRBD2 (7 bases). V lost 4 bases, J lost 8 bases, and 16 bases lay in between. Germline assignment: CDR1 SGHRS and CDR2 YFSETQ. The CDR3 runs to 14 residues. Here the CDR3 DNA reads TGCGCCAGCAGCATCGGGGGGCCAGAGGACATTCAGTACTTC. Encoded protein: CASSIGGPEDIQYF.